What follows are 26 T cell receptor beta chains derived from one specimen sequenced in a study of blood T cell repertoires in COVID-19. Using immunoSEQ multiplex PCR, the repertoire was profiled, and TCRdb retains in-frame clones only, with some absent. The data hold around 400,000 clones, with around 87% observed a single time. The specimen was peripheral blood. These receptor sequences come from a woman aged 55-70 years with COVID-19, enrolled during active disease.

This rearrangement joins TRBV9 to TRBJ2-1; 8 positions agree with TRBD1. Germline loops: CDR1 SGDLS, CDR2 YYNGEE. V was clipped by 4 bases and J by 5 bases; unmatched bases: 14. This CDR3 has 17 amino acids. The DNA for the CDR3 is TGTGCCAGCAGCCCCCCACCAGGGACAGGAAAAAACAATGAGCAGTTCTTC. Its translation is CASSPPPGTGKNNEQFF.

This chain joins TRBV27 and TRBJ1-2; possible D gene TRBD1, 6 bases. Germline lookup yields CDR1 MNHEY and CDR2 SMNVEV (reference sequence). This CDR3 is 15 amino acids long. V lost 4 bases to trimming and J lost 4 bases, with 16 bases between them. Here the CDR3 DNA reads TGTGCCAGCAGTTACGGGGGGCCATTTCGCTATGGCTACACCTTC. Translating it yields CASSYGGPFRYGYTF.

This rearrangement joins TRBV19 to TRBJ2-7; TRBD1 matches 8 bases. With V trimmed by 1 base and J by 3 bases, 5 bases remained unmatched. The CDR3 runs to 15 residues. Germline values: CDR1 LNHDA, CDR2 SQIVND (reference sequence). The CDR3 DNA sequence: TGTGCCAGTAGTATAGGTGGACAGGGCCTCTACGAGCAGTACTTC. It codes for CASSIGGQGLYEQYF. Together with reference TRBV19 and TRBJ2-7, the CDR3 gives the full variable domain: DGGITQSPKYLFRKEGQNVTLSCEQNLNHDAMYWYRQDPGQGLRLIYYSQIVNDFQKGDIAEGYSVSREKKESFPLTVTSAQKNPTAFYLCASSIGGQGLYEQYFGPGTRLTVT.

CDR3 coding DNA: TGCGCCAGCAGCTTGGAGGGGACAGCTTATCAGCCCCAGCATTTT. It codes for CASSLEGTAYQPQHF. The chain employs TRBV5-1 and TRBJ1-5; 7 bases are a match to TRBD1. Germline V gene sequence: CDR1 SGHRS, CDR2 YFSETQ. V lost 0 bases, J lost 5 bases, and 5 bases stayed unmatched. CDR3 size: 15 residues.

The chain's CDR3 is CASSPPAGEGDNEQFF. DNA for the CDR3: TGCGCCAGCAGCCCCCCCGCCGGAGAGGGAGACAATGAGCAGTTCTTC. The rearrangement uses TRBV5-1 and TRBJ2-1, with D perhaps TRBD2 (5 bases). The length of the CDR3 is 16 residues. The germline V gene has CDR1 SGHRS and CDR2 YFSETQ. V lost 4 bases and J 5 bases, leaving 19 bases between the germline ends.

The chain recombines TRBV6-8 with TRBJ1-5, with a tentative D call TRBD1 (6 bases). The CDR3 runs 17 residues. Between the trimmed V and J ends, which lost 6 bases and 1 base, there was a span of 19 bases. Germline CDR1 MNHGY, CDR2 SAAAGT. Here the CDR3 reads CASRRCRGLVSNQPQHF. DNA of the CDR3: TGTGCCAGCAGAAGGTGTAGGGGGTTGGTAAGCAATCAGCCCCAGCATTTT.

J is TRBJ2-1 and V is TRBV6-1; possibly TRBD2 for D (7 bases). The germline CDR1 and CDR2 sequences are MNHNS and SASEGT. The CDR3 covers 13 residues. V was trimmed by 0 bases and J by 10 bases, leaving 10 bases between them. CDR3 DNA sequence: TGTGCCAGCAGTGAAGCGCGGGGGACAGAGCAGTTCTTC. It encodes CASSEARGTEQFF.

A single count supports this clone. CDR3 region: CASSPREIRDSYGYTF. In DNA, the CDR3 is TGTGCCAGCAGCCCCCGAGAGATCAGGGATAGCTATGGCTACACCTTC. The chain couples TRBV9 to TRBJ1-2, with a possible D match to TRBD1 (5 bases). This CDR3 spans 16 amino acids. The V end lost 4 bases, the J end lost 4 bases, and 20 bases lay between the germline ends. Germline V CDR1 and CDR2: SGDLS, YYNGEE.

This chain uses TRBV7-3 with TRBJ2-2, with 8 bases lining up with TRBD2. This CDR3 has 13 amino acids. Germline CDR1 SGHTA, CDR2 FQGTGA. J was trimmed by 6 bases and V by 7 bases; bases with no gene match: 4. The DNA for the CDR3 is TGTGCCAGCACCCCAGCGGGGGCCGGGGAGCTGTTTTTT. Translated, it gives CASTPAGAGELFF.

V usage is TRBV7-3 and J usage is TRBJ1-2; D call uncertain. Trimming shortened V by 7 bases and J by 6 bases, and 3 bases separated the two germline ends. Germline CDR1 and CDR2: SGHTA and FQGTGA. The CDR3 is 9 residues long. CDR3 bases: TGTGCCAGCAATAATGGCTACACCTTC. This codes for CASNNGYTF.

There are a few counts of this clone. The rearrangement uses TRBV6-1 and TRBJ1-3; possible D gene TRBD1, 6 bases. Germline V CDR1 and CDR2: MNHNS, SASEGT. The CDR3 runs to 16 residues. V lost 1 base to trimming and J lost 5 bases, with 15 bases between them. DNA for the CDR3: TGTGCCAGCAGTGAAGGGACAGCGGTACCGAGAAACACCATATATTTT. It is translated as CASSEGTAVPRNTIYF.

The chain has TRBV3-1 (or the pseudogene TRBV3-2) and TRBJ2-5; TRBD2 might be the D (6 bases). This CDR3 spans 17 amino acids. CDR1 and CDR2 from the germline V gene are LGHDT and YNNKEL (reference sequence). V was cut by 4 bases and J by 0 bases, with 18 bases left in between. This chain's CDR3 is CASSLEGKGGYQETQYF. Here the CDR3 DNA reads TGTGCCAGCAGCCTAGAGGGGAAGGGAGGCTACCAAGAGACCCAGTACTTC.

The chain joins TRBV19 to TRBJ2-3, with 8 nucleotides matching TRBD2. With 3 bases clipped from V and 0 bases from J, the junction kept 8 bases outside the gene matches. CDR3 length: 17 residues. Per germline, CDR1 LNHDA and CDR2 SQIVND (reference sequence). The CDR3 loop reads CASSIPRGGMSTDTQYF. The CDR3 nucleotides read TGTGCCAGTAGTATTCCTCGCGGGGGGATGAGCACAGATACGCAGTATTTT.

The CDR3 region has the DNA TGTGCCAGTAGTATGCTTCCGGGGAACTCTGGGGCCAACGTCCTGACTTTC. Translation gives CASSMLPGNSGANVLTF. The V call is TRBV19, the J call TRBJ2-6; a possible D gene is TRBD2 (5 bases). The CDR3 sequence is 17 residues long. CDR1 and CDR2 (germline): LNHDA, SQIVND (reference sequence). Trimming removed 3 bases from V and 0 bases from J, with 12 bases in between.

The rearrangement joins TRBV4-1 to TRBJ1-1, with D uncertain. Trimming removed 3 bases at V and 1 base at J, with 9 bases between. CDR1 is MGHRA and CDR2 is YSYEKL in the germline V gene. This CDR3 region has 14 residues. CDR3 residues: CASSQGAPNTEAFF. In nucleotides, the CDR3 is TGCGCCAGCAGCCAGGGCGCGCCGAACACTGAAGCTTTCTTT.

The chain combines TRBV19 with TRBJ2-7; D is possibly TRBD2 (5 bases). With 4 bases removed from V and 1 base from J, the gap between germline ends came to 11 bases. Looked up from germline, CDR1 is LNHDA and CDR2 is SQIVND (reference sequence). The CDR3 consists of 14 residues. CDR3 amino acids: CASSRRAESYEQYF. The DNA of the CDR3 is TGTGCCAGTAGTAGGCGGGCAGAATCCTACGAGCAGTACTTC. Supplemented by reference TRBV19 and TRBJ2-7, the full variable domain reads DGGITQSPKYLFRKEGQNVTLSCEQNLNHDAMYWYRQDPGQGLRLIYYSQIVNDFQKGDIAEGYSVSREKKESFPLTVTSAQKNPTAFYLCASSRRAESYEQYFGPGTRLTVT.

The gene calls are TRBV3-1 (or the pseudogene TRBV3-2) and TRBJ1-1, with 8 bases that match TRBD1. From germline, CDR1 is LGHDT and CDR2 YNNKEL (reference sequence). This CDR3 is 15 amino acids long. Trimming took 1 base from V and 4 from J; bases not matched to a gene: 5. Written as DNA, the CDR3 is TGTGCCAGCAGCCAAGGGACAGGGATGAGCACTGAAGCTTTCTTT. It specifies CASSQGTGMSTEAFF.

The chain has TRBV5-1 and TRBJ2-1, with a weak D call TRBD2 (5 bases). The germline V gene has CDR1 SGHRS and CDR2 YFSETQ. This CDR3 is built from 14 residues. V lost 0 bases and J 8 bases, leaving 12 bases between the germline ends. Here the CDR3 reads CASSLEGSVDEQFF. The CDR3 DNA is TGCGCCAGCAGCTTGGAGGGTAGCGTTGATGAGCAGTTCTTC.

This rearrangement joins TRBV2 to TRBJ2-7; 10 nucleotides line up with TRBD1. The J segment lost 3 bases and the V segment lost 7 bases, leaving 6 bases of the junction unmatched. CDR3 length: 14 residues. Germline lookup yields CDR1 SNHLY and CDR2 FYNNEI. As DNA, the CDR3 is TGTGCCAGCAATTCGGACAGGGGGATCTACGAGCAGTACTTC. The encoded protein is CASNSDRGIYEQYF.

This sequence joins TRBV30 and TRBJ1-4, with 7 bases that match TRBD1. Germline trimming cut 0 bases from V and 6 bases from J; bases unmatched to any gene: 7. The CDR3 loop spans 15 amino acids. From germline, CDR1 is GTSNPN and CDR2 SVGIG (reference sequence). CDR3 residues: CAWSVLDRVDEKLFF. The CDR3 DNA reads TGTGCCTGGAGTGTTCTCGACAGGGTCGATGAAAAACTGTTTTTT.

The chain combines TRBV9 with TRBJ2-5; the match to TRBD2 covers 8 bases. The CDR3 has 15 amino acids. Per germline, CDR1 SGDLS and CDR2 YYNGEE. V lost 4 bases to trimming and J lost 7 bases; unmatched junction nucleotides: 12. The CDR3: CASSPSGGPVGTQYF. The CDR3 DNA follows: TGTGCCAGCAGCCCGAGCGGGGGCCCGGTGGGGACCCAGTACTTC.

V usage is TRBV13 and J usage is TRBJ2-5, with D uncertain. The length of the CDR3 is 15 residues. V dropped 4 bases and J dropped 3 bases, with 15 bases sitting between them. The germline V gene encodes CDR1 PRHDT and CDR2 FYEKMQ (reference sequence). In DNA, the CDR3 is TGTGCCAGCAGCTCCCTTTTGTCCAGTGAAGAGACCCAGTACTTC. This gives the protein CASSSLLSSEETQYF.

This chain links TRBV5-1 with TRBJ1-1, with a possible D match to TRBD1 (6 bases). The CDR3 extends over 14 amino acids. With 2 bases removed from V and 6 bases from J, the gap between germline ends came to 14 bases. CDR1 SGHRS and CDR2 YFSETQ come from the germline V gene. The CDR3 loop reads CASSFRGAPSEAFF. Written as DNA, the CDR3 is TGCGCCAGCAGCTTTCGGGGGGCACCCTCTGAAGCTTTCTTT.

V usage is TRBV5-5 and J usage is TRBJ1-1; D gene uncertain. V was shortened by 4 bases and J by 2 bases, with 18 bases between the two germline ends. The CDR3 loop spans 16 amino acids. Germline V CDR1 and CDR2: SGHKS, YYEKEE (reference sequence). CDR3 in amino acids: CASSRNAITVNTEAFF. The CDR3 nucleotides are TGTGCCAGCAGCCGGAATGCAATTACAGTTAACACTGAAGCTTTCTTT.

J is TRBJ1-1 and V is TRBV7-9; a weak D match, TRBD1 (5 bases). The CDR3 is made up of 12 amino acids. Germline CDR1 and CDR2: SEHNR and FQNEAQ (reference sequence). Between the trimmed V and J ends, which lost 6 bases and 8 bases, there was a span of 13 bases. The CDR3 loop is CASRPSRGEAFF. In DNA form, the CDR3 reads TGTGCCAGCAGGCCCAGCCGGGGGGAAGCTTTCTTT. Based on the CDR3 plus reference TRBV7-9 and TRBJ1-1, the full variable domain is DTGVSQNPRHKITKRGQNVTFRCDPISEHNRLYWYRQTLGQGPEFLTYFQNEAQLEKSRLLSDRFSAERPKGSFSTLEIQRTEQGDSAMYLCASRPSRGEAFFGQGTRLTVV.

The V gene is TRBV7-8, the J gene TRBJ1-1; D ambiguous. The V gene's germline CDR1 is SGHVS and CDR2 FQNEAQ. The CDR3 runs 13 residues. Between the trimmed V and J ends, which lost 10 bases and 0 bases, there was a span of 12 bases. Written as DNA, the CDR3 is TGTGCCACGCAGTGGGCTATGAACACTGAAGCTTTCTTT. Translation gives CATQWAMNTEAFF.